These T cell receptor beta chains were read from a single sample in a study of PD-1 blockade in classical Hodgkin lymphoma. Sequencing used immunoSEQ multiplex PCR; TCRdb keeps in-frame clones, though not all of them. This table holds over 50,000 clones, over 70% found once. The sample was peripheral blood mononuclear cells (PBMCs), taken at baseline. Source of these receptors: a human donor with classical Hodgkin lymphoma. The CDR3 runs from the conserved cysteine through the conserved F or W. A D gene is named only where the DNA matches it firmly. Clone size is stated in some rows and not others, as once, few, many or a class when expanded.

V gene: TRBV19; D gene: -; clone size: -; J gene: TRBJ1-5; CDR3 DNA: TGTGCCAGTAGTCTCACGGGGGCGTCACAGCCCCAGCATTTT; CDR3 protein: CASSLTGASQPQHF
V gene: TRBV6-7; D gene: -; clone size: -; J gene: TRBJ1-5; CDR3 DNA: TGTGCCAGCAGTTTTTGGTCAGAAAATAGCAATCAGCCCCAGCATTTT; CDR3 protein: CASSFWSENSNQPQHF
V gene: TRBV10-3; D gene: TRBD2; clone size: -; J gene: TRBJ2-2; CDR3 DNA: TGTGCCATCAGGAAGGGGACTAGCGGGAACGTGGAGCTGTTTTTT; CDR3 protein: CAIRKGTSGNVELFF
V gene: TRBV5-1; D gene: -; clone size: once; J gene: TRBJ2-7; CDR3 DNA: TGCGCCAGCAGCCCGGGACTTCCGCCCTTCGAGCAGTACTTC; CDR3 protein: CASSPGLPPFEQYF
V gene: TRBV7-3; D gene: -; clone size: -; J gene: TRBJ2-5; CDR3 DNA: TGTGCCAGCAGCTCCCCGGGACATGAAGAGACCCAGTACTTC; CDR3 protein: CASSSPGHEETQYF
V gene: TRBV5-6; D gene: TRBD1; clone size: -; J gene: TRBJ1-3; CDR3 DNA: TGTGCCAGCAGCTGGGGACAGGGGACGGGAAACACCATATATTTT; CDR3 protein: CASSWGQGTGNTIYF
V gene: TRBV11-2; D gene: TRBD2; clone size: -; J gene: TRBJ2-3; CDR3 DNA: TGTGCCAGCAGTTCCCAGCGGGGCGAGCAGTATTTT; CDR3 protein: CASSSQRGEQYF
V gene: TRBV11-3; D gene: -; clone size: -; J gene: TRBJ2-5; CDR3 DNA: TGTGCCAGCAGCTTAGAAGAGACCCAGTACTTC; CDR3 protein: CASSLEETQYF
V gene: TRBV10-3; D gene: TRBD1; clone size: -; J gene: TRBJ2-1; CDR3 DNA: TGTGCCATCAGTGGCATGACAGGGTTCGCCTACAATGAGCAGTTCTTC; CDR3 protein: CAISGMTGFAYNEQFF
V gene: TRBV6-5; D gene: -; clone size: -; J gene: TRBJ1-1; CDR3 DNA: TGTGCCAGCAGTTACTCGGGGAGAGAGGGCGCAGCTTTCTTT; CDR3 protein: CASSYSGREGAAFF
V gene: TRBV29-1; D gene: TRBD2; clone size: -; J gene: TRBJ2-3; CDR3 DNA: TGCAGCGTTGCCCGGGAGGGGGGGGATACGCAGTATTTT; CDR3 protein: CSVAREGGDTQYF
V gene: TRBV5-6; D gene: TRBD2; clone size: -; J gene: TRBJ2-1; CDR3 DNA: TGTGCCAGTTCAGGGACTAGCGTGTCAAGCTCCTACAATGAGCAGTTCTTC; CDR3 protein: CASSGTSVSSSYNEQFF
V gene: TRBV7-2; D gene: -; clone size: -; J gene: TRBJ2-2; CDR3 DNA: TGTGCCAGCAGCTTAAAGGATCTAGGCCCGTTGTACACCGGGGAGCTGTTTTTT; CDR3 protein: CASSLKDLGPLYTGELFF
V gene: TRBV9; D gene: -; clone size: -; J gene: TRBJ2-4; CDR3 DNA: TGTGCCAGCAGCGTAGAGGGGACTTCGAAAAACATTCAGTACTTC; CDR3 protein: CASSVEGTSKNIQYF
V gene: TRBV30; D gene: -; clone size: -; J gene: TRBJ2-7; CDR3 DNA: TGTGCCTGGAGTGCGGGGATCCTTCCCTACGAGCAGTACTTC; CDR3 protein: CAWSAGILPYEQYF
V gene: TRBV11-2; D gene: -; clone size: -; J gene: TRBJ2-5; CDR3 DNA: TGTGCCAGCAGCTTAGATCAGGCCGGGACCCAGTACTTC; CDR3 protein: CASSLDQAGTQYF
V gene: TRBV23-1; D gene: -; clone size: -; J gene: TRBJ2-2; CDR3 DNA: TGCGCCAGCAGTCAATCTCGAGTCACGCCCTCCGGGGAGCTGTTTTTT; CDR3 protein: CASSQSRVTPSGELFF
V gene: TRBV18; D gene: -; clone size: -; J gene: TRBJ1-1; CDR3 DNA: TGTGCCAGCTCACCACGTCAGGGGCCAAACACTGAAGCTTTCTTT; CDR3 protein: CASSPRQGPNTEAFF
V gene: TRBV5-6; D gene: -; clone size: -; J gene: TRBJ2-1; CDR3 DNA: TGTGCCAGCAGCTTAAGGAATGAGCAGTTCTTC; CDR3 protein: CASSLRNEQFF
V gene: TRBV14; D gene: TRBD2; clone size: -; J gene: TRBJ2-1; CDR3 DNA: TGTGCCAGCAGCTGGGACACTAGCGGTTTCGAGCAGTTCTTC; CDR3 protein: CASSWDTSGFEQFF
V gene: TRBV2; D gene: -; clone size: once; J gene: TRBJ2-6; CDR3 DNA: TGTGCCAGCAGTGGCGACTGGGGGGGCACCGCTTCTGGGGCCAACGTCCTGACTTTC; CDR3 protein: CASSGDWGGTASGANVLTF
V gene: TRBV11-2; D gene: -; clone size: -; J gene: TRBJ2-2; CDR3 DNA: TGTGCCAGCAGCTTAGAGGCAGGCCAGAACACCGGGGAGCTGTTTTTT; CDR3 protein: CASSLEAGQNTGELFF
V gene: TRBV29-1; D gene: TRBD2; clone size: -; J gene: TRBJ2-3; CDR3 DNA: TGCAGCGTTGTGGGACTAGCGGGCCCGCAGTATTTT; CDR3 protein: CSVVGLAGPQYF
V gene: TRBV27; D gene: -; clone size: -; J gene: TRBJ2-2; CDR3 DNA: TGTGCCAGCAGACCTATAGGTAGCATCCCCGGGGAGCTGTTTTTT; CDR3 protein: CASRPIGSIPGELFF
V gene: TRBV10-3; D gene: TRBD1; clone size: -; J gene: TRBJ1-1; CDR3 DNA: TGTGCCATCCAGGGGGCTGGAACTGAAGCTTTCTTT; CDR3 protein: CAIQGAGTEAFF
V gene: TRBV27; D gene: -; clone size: -; J gene: TRBJ1-1; CDR3 DNA: TGTGCCAGCAGTTTATCATGGGTAACTGAAGCTTTCTTT; CDR3 protein: CASSLSWVTEAFF
V gene: TRBV18; D gene: -; clone size: -; J gene: TRBJ2-7; CDR3 DNA: TGTGCCAGCTCACCACCGGTGGCGGGCTCCTACGAGCAGTACTTC; CDR3 protein: CASSPPVAGSYEQYF
V gene: TRBV5-4; D gene: -; clone size: -; J gene: TRBJ2-2; CDR3 DNA: TGTGCCAGCAGCTTCGACCTTAGCGTGGCCGGGGAGCTGTTTTTT; CDR3 protein: CASSFDLSVAGELFF